These T cell receptor beta chains were read from a single sample in a study of post-analysis software for immune sequencing data. One entry per CDR3 protein, called by TCRdb with MiXCR from the PCR reads. Among 800,000 to 950,000 distinct CDR3 sequences, 53% were seen once, and the ten largest hold approximately 4.2%. Sequenced input: blood. These receptors were taken from a girl under 18 with multiple sclerosis. Both conserved end residues are part of each CDR3. Each record gives: clone size, D gene, J gene, V gene, CDR3 length, CDR3 protein, CDR3 DNA. The D gene is left open where the match is weak. Size is stated for part of the rows, as once, few or many counts, or as a class when the clone is expanded.

>.|TRBD2|TRBJ2-5|TRBV13|15
CASSLGASGVETQYF
TGTGCCAGCAGCTTAGGGGCTAGCGGGGTGGAGACCCAGTACTTC
>.|.|TRBJ1-1|TRBV5-5|12
CASSFVNTEAFF
TGTGCCAGCAGCTTTGTAAACACTGAAGCTTTCTTT
>few|.|TRBJ2-3|TRBV3-1|13
CASSQPPTDTQYF
TGTGCCAGCAGCCAACCTCCAACAGATACGCAGTATTTT
>.|.|TRBJ1-1|TRBV27|17
CASSLSRGLPLLTEAFF
TGTGCCAGCAGTTTATCGCGAGGGTTGCCCTTGCTCACTGAAGCTTTCTTT
>.|.|TRBJ2-5|TRBV29-1|11
CSAGSGETQYF
TGCAGCGCCGGGTCCGGAGAGACCCAGTACTTC
>.|TRBD2|TRBJ2-5|TRBV7-3|16
CAGNYLAGGPGETQYF
TGTGCCGGTAACTACCTAGCGGGAGGGCCGGGAGAGACCCAGTACTTC
>.|.|TRBJ2-1|TRBV20-1|13
CSARSGLIGEQFF
TGCAGTGCTAGATCTGGGTTAATCGGAGAGCAGTTCTTC
>.|.|TRBJ2-7|TRBV30|14
CAWSVLRQTYEQYF
TGTGCCTGGAGTGTCCTCCGACAGACCTACGAGCAGTACTTC
>.|.|TRBJ2-7|TRBV13|15
CASRSTGPKSYEQYF
TGTGCCAGCAGGTCCACCGGGCCTAAGTCCTACGAGCAGTACTTC
>.|.|TRBJ1-2|TRBV7-3|13
CASSLGGLWGYTF
TGTGCCAGCAGCTTAGGAGGGTTGTGGGGCTACACCTTC
>.|.|TRBJ2-2|TRBV12-3/TRBV12-4|13
CASSSIHTGELFF
TGTGCCAGCAGTTCGATCCACACCGGGGAGCTGTTTTTT
>few|.|TRBJ2-3|TRBV6-1|14
CASMVGESSDTQYF
TGTGCCAGCATGGTGGGGGAGTCTTCAGATACGCAGTATTTT
>.|TRBD2|TRBJ2-1|TRBV5-1|15
CASSSPGLDYNEQFF
TGCGCCAGCAGCTCACCGGGACTAGACTACAATGAGCAGTTCTTC
>.|.|TRBJ2-5|TRBV20-1|11
CSANNQETQYF
TGCAGTGCTAACAACCAAGAGACCCAGTACTTC
>.|TRBD2|TRBJ2-7|TRBV2|15
CASRRLAGEPYEQYF
TGTGCCAGCAGACGACTAGCGGGAGAACCCTACGAGCAGTACTTC
>once|.|TRBJ2-5|TRBV2|13
CASIGSEQETQYF
TGTGCCAGCATAGGTTCAGAACAAGAGACCCAGTACTTC
>.|.|TRBJ2-2|TRBV6-5|15
CASRRGTFNTGELFF
TGTGCCAGCAGACGTGGGACCTTTAACACCGGGGAGCTGTTTTTT
>.|TRBD1|TRBJ2-3|TRBV9|15
CASSPNVGGADTQYF
TGTGCCAGCAGCCCGAACGTAGGGGGCGCAGATACGCAGTATTTT
>.|TRBD1|TRBJ1-1|TRBV29-1|13
CSAEEGATGSAFF
TGCAGCGCAGAAGAGGGGGCAACGGGCTCGGCTTTCTTT
>few|TRBD1|TRBJ2-5|TRBV29-1|12
CSVEGTEETQYF
TGCAGCGTAGAAGGGACAGAAGAGACCCAGTACTTC
>.|.|TRBJ2-7|TRBV6-5|13
CASSNRATYEQYF
TGTGCCAGCAGCAACAGGGCCACCTACGAGCAGTACTTC
>few|.|TRBJ2-1|TRBV5-1|14
CASRALATYNEQFF
TGCGCCAGCAGGGCCCTAGCGACATACAATGAGCAGTTCTTC
>few|TRBD1|TRBJ2-1|TRBV4-1|19
CASSQDGTLTGPSYNEQFF
TGCGCCAGCAGCCAAGATGGGACCTTGACAGGGCCCTCCTACAATGAGCAGTTCTTC
>.|.|TRBJ2-5|TRBV6-6|16
CASSYTAGGGQETQYF
TGTGCCAGCAGTTACACGGCGGGTGGAGGTCAAGAGACCCAGTACTTC
>.|.|TRBJ2-6|TRBV12-3/TRBV12-4|15
CASRRGFSGANVLTF
TGTGCCAGCAGACGTGGGTTCTCTGGGGCCAACGTCCTGACTTTC
>.|TRBD2|TRBJ2-7|TRBV18|14
CASSPFNSGNEQYF
TGTGCCAGCTCACCATTTAATAGCGGGAACGAGCAGTACTTC
>.|.|TRBJ2-3|TRBV5-1|13
CASSLDWVSAQYF
TGCGCCAGCAGCTTGGATTGGGTTAGTGCGCAGTATTTT
>few|.|TRBJ1-1|TRBV5-1|13
CASSLAQDTEAFF
TGTGCCAGCAGCCTGGCCCAGGACACTGAAGCTTTCTTT
>.|TRBD2|TRBJ2-3|TRBV29-1|15
CSVVIAGGVTDTQYF
TGCAGCGTTGTAATAGCGGGGGGCGTCACAGATACGCAGTATTTT
>few|TRBD1|TRBJ1-6|TRBV7-6|15
CASSLETGGDSPLHF
TGTGCCAGCAGCTTAGAAACAGGGGGGGACTCACCCCTCCACTTT
>.|.|TRBJ1-6|TRBV9|14
CASSVGAGISPLHF
TGTGCCAGCAGCGTAGGTGCAGGCATCTCACCCCTCCACTTT
>.|TRBD1|TRBJ2-7|TRBV6-1|14
CASNTGQVSHEQYF
TGTGCCAGCAACACGGGACAGGTCTCCCACGAGCAGTACTTC
>.|.|TRBJ2-7|TRBV7-2|15
CASSLLGGLSYEQYF
TGTGCCAGCAGCCTCCTAGGGGGTCTATCCTACGAGCAGTACTTC
>once|TRBD2|TRBJ2-1|TRBV20-1|16
CSAKEAGGHSYNEQFF
TGCAGTGCTAAAGAAGCGGGGGGGCACTCCTACAATGAGCAGTTCTTC
>once|.|TRBJ1-2|TRBV6-6|17
CASSFSPRGAFLYGYTF
TGTGCCAGCAGTTTTAGCCCAAGGGGTGCCTTCCTTTATGGCTACACCTTC
>few|.|TRBJ2-1|TRBV29-1|15
CSVGIAVSSYNEQFF
TGCAGCGTTGGTATTGCGGTCAGCTCCTACAATGAGCAGTTCTTC